The 23 T cell receptor beta chains given below trace back to one sample, sequenced in a study of T cells and Merkel cell carcinoma outcomes. The data were produced by immunoSEQ multiplex PCR, yet TCRdb's version contains in-frame clones alone and is incomplete. The table includes about 12,000 clones, 95% detected once. The sequenced sample consisted of tumor tissue from Merkel cell carcinoma. The origin of the receptors is a human donor with Merkel cell carcinoma.

This chain uses TRBV20-1 with TRBJ2-1; unclear D gene. V was clipped by 7 bases and J by 8 bases, with 9 bases between them. The CDR3 runs 10 residues. CDR1 is DFQATT, CDR2 SNEGSKA, per germline (reference sequence). This CDR3 reads CSGFNYEQFF. DNA of the CDR3: TGCAGTGGCTTTAACTATGAGCAGTTCTTC.

The chain has TRBV28 and TRBJ1-4; 8 nucleotides align to TRBD1. With 5 bases clipped from V and 2 bases from J, the junction kept 10 bases outside the gene matches. This CDR3 comprises 17 residues. CDR1 and CDR2 from the germline V gene are MDHEN and SYDVKM. For the CDR3, the DNA is TGTGCCAGCAGTCCACAACAGGGGGTAGTGACTAATGAAAAACTGTTTTTT. It codes for CASSPQQGVVTNEKLFF.

This chain joins TRBV25-1 and TRBJ2-6; weak D call: TRBD1 (5 bases). CDR3 length: 17 amino acids. Trimming removed 4 bases from V and 1 base from J, with 14 bases in between. Germline V lookup: CDR1 MGHDK, CDR2 SYGVNS. DNA for the CDR3: TGTGCCAGCAGTGTTACACGGGCAGGGTCTGGGGCCAACGTCCTGACTTTC. Translation: CASSVTRAGSGANVLTF.

This chain joins TRBV14 and TRBJ1-2, with 7 nucleotides matching TRBD1. The CDR3 is 17 amino acids. CDR1 is SGHDN and CDR2 is FVKESK in the germline V gene. V was pared by 2 bases and J by 2 bases, with 11 bases of the junction left unmatched. In DNA, the CDR3 is TGTGCCAGCAGCCAACGTAAAACAGGGGTTATCAACTATGGCTACACCTTC. Translated, it gives CASSQRKTGVINYGYTF.

The rearrangement uses TRBV18 and TRBJ2-7, with D possibly being TRBD1 (6 bases). CDR1 and CDR2 (germline): KGHSH, LQKENI. The CDR3 runs to 15 residues. Trimming took 1 base from V and 7 from J, leaving 17 bases between them. The CDR3 region has the DNA TGTGCCAGCTCACCACAGGTTGCAGGGGCGAAGGAGCAGTACTTC. Translating gives CASSPQVAGAKEQYF.

Regarding this clone: The same CDR3 can be traced to other DNA sequences in this sample. The chain links TRBV30 to TRBJ2-1; D remains ambiguous. The CDR3 sequence is 15 residues long. Germline V gives CDR1 GTSNPN, CDR2 SVGIG (reference sequence). The V end lost 0 bases, the J end lost 5 bases, and 14 bases lay between the germline ends. CDR3 coding DNA: TGTGCCTGGAGTGTAGGCTTCGTGCAGGACAATGAGCAGTTCTTC. Translated, it gives CAWSVGFVQDNEQFF.

The rearrangement uses TRBV5-1 and TRBJ2-7; 8 bases align to TRBD2. The germline CDR1 and CDR2 sequences are SGHRS and YFSETQ. V lost 7 bases to trimming and J lost 6 bases; unmatched junction nucleotides: 12. This CDR3 has 14 residues. CDR3 bases: TGCGCCAGCGGGCCGGGGGGGAGAGGTGCCGAGCAGTACTTC. It translates to CASGPGGRGAEQYF.

This chain joins TRBV11-2 and TRBJ2-2; D remains unclear. Trimming pared 2 bases from V and 2 bases from J, leaving 9 bases between. CDR3 length: 15 amino acids. CDR1 is SGHAT, CDR2 FQNNGV, per germline. CDR3 loop: CASSLFTLNTGELFF. The CDR3 region has the DNA TGTGCCAGCAGCTTATTCACCTTAAACACCGGGGAGCTGTTTTTT.

This chain links TRBV7-9 with TRBJ2-5, with D perhaps TRBD1 (5 bases). V was shortened by 8 bases and J by 2 bases, with 15 bases between the two germline ends. This CDR3 is 14 amino acids long. Germline V gene data show CDR1 as SEHNR and CDR2 as FQNEAQ (reference sequence). The CDR3 here is CASRGQGRQETQYF. Here the CDR3 DNA reads TGTGCCAGCCGCGGCCAGGGTCGTCAAGAGACCCAGTACTTC.

The rearrangement uses TRBV29-1 and TRBJ1-1; D gene unclear. V was cut by 6 bases and J by 3 bases, with 8 bases left in between. This CDR3 has 11 residues. Per the germline V gene, CDR1 is SQVTM and CDR2 is ANQGSEA. CDR3 bases: TGCAGCGTCGGACGGTACACTGAAGCTTTCTTT. Translation gives CSVGRYTEAFF. The full variable domain, with the rest looked up from reference TRBV29-1 and TRBJ1-1, is SAVISQKPSRDICQRGTSLTIQCQVDSQVTMMFWYRQQPGQSLTLIATANQGSEATYESGFVIDKFPISRPNLTFSTLTVSNMSPEDSSIYLCSVGRYTEAFFGQGTRLTVV.

The V call is TRBV7-2, the J call TRBJ1-5; D is unresolved. Germline V gene sequence: CDR1 SGHTA, CDR2 FQGNSA. V was cut by 6 bases and J by 9 bases, with 15 bases left in between. The CDR3 covers 13 residues. CDR3 nucleotide sequence: TGTGCCAGCAGTCAATCGTCGGGCGGGCCCCAGCATTTT. This translates into CASSQSSGGPQHF.

The chain employs TRBV6-6 and TRBJ2-5, with a tentative D call TRBD2 (5 bases). CDR1 is MNHNY, CDR2 SVGAGI, per germline (reference sequence). This CDR3 spans 16 amino acids. V lost 5 bases to trimming and J lost 1 base, with 17 bases between them. CDR3 region: CASSQPLRVPQETQYF. The CDR3, as DNA: TGTGCCAGCAGTCAACCATTGAGGGTTCCCCAAGAGACCCAGTACTTC.

J is TRBJ1-1 and V is TRBV4-3; 8 bases are shared with TRBD1. Germline CDR1 reads LGHNA; CDR2 reads YSLEER. The CDR3 loop spans 16 amino acids. The J segment lost 0 bases and the V segment lost 1 base, leaving 4 bases of the junction unmatched. The CDR3 DNA is TGCGCCAGCAGCCAAGGGACAGGGAACATGAACACTGAAGCTTTCTTT. Its protein product is CASSQGTGNMNTEAFF.

The chain recombines TRBV5-1 with TRBJ1-5, with 9 bases identical to TRBD1. V dropped 4 bases and J dropped 6; count of bases not matched to a gene: 5. This CDR3 comprises 14 residues. The germline gives CDR1 SGHRS, CDR2 YFSETQ. The CDR3 region has the DNA TGCGCCAGCAGCCCCGACAGGGGGGGTCAGCCCCAGCATTTT. Amino acids: CASSPDRGGQPQHF.

J is TRBJ1-3 and V is TRBV7-8; D possibly corresponds to TRBD1 (6 bases). The CDR3 is made up of 18 amino acids. The germline V and J ends were trimmed by 1 base and 0 bases, with 16 bases remaining between them. Germline-derived CDR1 and CDR2 are SGHVS and FQNEAQ. The CDR3 here is CASSLGGPGPSSGNTIYF. The DNA of the CDR3 is TGTGCCAGCAGCTTAGGGGGGCCGGGACCCAGCTCTGGAAACACCATATATTTT. Full variable domain (outside the CDR3, taken from reference TRBV7-8 and TRBJ1-3): GAGVSQSPRYKVAKRGQDVALRCDPISGHVSLFWYQQALGQGPEFLTYFQNEAQLDKSGLPSDRFFAERPEGSVSTLKIQRTQQEDSAVYLCASSLGGPGPSSGNTIYFGEGSWLTVV.

The chain combines TRBV7-2 with TRBJ2-5; 16 positions agree with TRBD2. V dropped 6 bases and J dropped 4; count of bases not matched to a gene: 11. This CDR3 has 18 amino acids. The germline CDR1 and CDR2 sequences are SGHTA and FQGNSA. The CDR3 sequence is CASSQGTSGRALGETQYF. CDR3 in DNA: TGTGCCAGCAGTCAAGGGACTAGCGGGAGGGCATTGGGAGAGACCCAGTACTTC.

This chain uses TRBV18 with TRBJ2-3; D uncertain. Trimming took off 1 base at V and 1 base at J, with 12 bases between the two ends. The germline V gene has CDR1 KGHSH and CDR2 LQKENI. CDR3 length equals 16 residues. CDR3 region: CASSPQQGSGTDTQYF. As DNA, the CDR3 is TGTGCCAGCTCACCACAACAAGGGTCGGGCACAGATACGCAGTATTTT. The variable domain in full, with the rest retrieved from reference TRBV18 and TRBJ2-3, is NAGVMQNPRHLVRRRGQEARLRCSPMKGHSHVYWYRQLPEEGLKFMVYLQKENIIDESGMPKERFSAEFPKEGPSILRIQQVVRGDSAAYFCASSPQQGSGTDTQYFGPGTRLTVL.

This sequence joins TRBV5-1 and TRBJ1-4; TRBD1 aligns across 8 bases. The CDR3 totals 15 residues. After removal of 5 bases from V and 2 bases from J, the junction contained 5 bases not matched to a gene. Germline values: CDR1 SGHRS, CDR2 YFSETQ. In DNA, the CDR3 is TGCGCCAGCAGTCGGACAGGGCTGACTAATGAAAAACTGTTTTTT. Its translation: CASSRTGLTNEKLFF.

The CDR3 here is CASSLPSGGADTQYF. The CDR3 DNA reads as TGCGCCAGCAGCTTGCCCTCAGGGGGCGCGGATACGCAGTATTTT. V usage is TRBV5-1 and J usage is TRBJ2-3, with 8 bases identical to TRBD1. This CDR3 is built from 15 residues. CDR1 is SGHRS and CDR2 is YFSETQ in the germline V gene. Unmatched junction bases numbered 7, after V lost 1 base and J lost 6 bases. Based on the CDR3 plus reference TRBV5-1 and TRBJ2-3, the full variable domain is KAGVTQTPRYLIKTRGQQVTLSCSPISGHRSVSWYQQTPGQGLQFLFEYFSETQRNKGNFPGRFSGRQFSNSRSEMNVSTLELGDSALYLCASSLPSGGADTQYFGPGTRLTVL.

The rearrangement links TRBV19 to TRBJ2-1; perhaps TRBD1 as D (6 bases). Germline assignment: CDR1 LNHDA and CDR2 SQIVND (reference sequence). CDR3 size: 13 residues. Trimming left V 11 bases short and J 6 bases short, with 17 bases between. The CDR3 DNA reads TGTGCCGCGTCTGCCCGGGACATCAATGAGCAGTTCTTC. It translates to CAASARDINEQFF. The full variable domain, in which reference TRBV19 and TRBJ2-1 provide the parts outside the CDR3, is DGGITQSPKYLFRKEGQNVTLSCEQNLNHDAMYWYRQDPGQGLRLIYYSQIVNDFQKGDIAEGYSVSREKKESFPLTVTSAQKNPTAFYLCAASARDINEQFFGPGTRLTVL.

The rearrangement joins TRBV4-1 to TRBJ1-2; D unclear. The CDR3 totals 13 residues. Germline CDR1 reads MGHRA; CDR2 reads YSYEKL. Trimming removed 2 bases at V and 6 bases at J, with 10 bases between. CDR3 protein: CASSQQQSHGYTF. Written as DNA, the CDR3 is TGCGCCAGCAGCCAACAACAGTCCCATGGCTACACCTTC.

V gene TRBV5-8 combines with J gene TRBJ2-2; D uncertain. Trimming took 1 base from V and 6 from J, leaving 10 bases between them. This CDR3 region has 14 residues. CDR1 is SGHTS and CDR2 is YDEGEE in the germline V gene. CDR3: CASSLTIPAGELFF. CDR3 sequence (DNA): TGTGCCAGCAGCTTGACAATTCCAGCCGGGGAGCTGTTTTTT. The entire variable domain, with the rest obtained from reference TRBV5-8 and TRBJ2-2, is as follows: EAGVTQSPTHLIKTRGQQATLRCSPISGHTSVYWYQQALGLGLQFLLWYDEGEERNRGNFPPRFSGRQFPNYSSELNVNALELEDSALYLCASSLTIPAGELFFGEGSRLTVL.

The rearrangement links TRBV19 to TRBJ2-1; no firm D call. The CDR3 spans 15 residues. Germline values: CDR1 LNHDA, CDR2 SQIVND (reference sequence). Trimming stripped 3 bases from V and 4 bases from J, with 13 bases between. The CDR3 region is CASSITLLGYNEQFF. The CDR3 DNA sequence: TGTGCCAGTAGTATTACGCTCTTGGGGTACAATGAGCAGTTCTTC. The full variable domain, completed using reference TRBV19 and TRBJ2-1, is DGGITQSPKYLFRKEGQNVTLSCEQNLNHDAMYWYRQDPGQGLRLIYYSQIVNDFQKGDIAEGYSVSREKKESFPLTVTSAQKNPTAFYLCASSITLLGYNEQFFGPGTRLTVL.